This T cell receptor beta chain was recorded in a study of CXCR3-negative and CXCR3-positive naive CD8 T cells. Study-wide context: Each library held about 1.5 +/- 0.3 million TRB reads, approximately 130 million in total. General observations from the study: CXCR3-expressing naive cells carried TRB CDR3s more hydrophobic than those of CXCR3-negative naive cells. Cryopreserved PBMCs had partly decreased CXCR3 expression; fresh PBMCs were used in most assays. Naive CXCR3-negative cells resembled naive CXCR3-positive cells in TRBV-TRBJ usage; memory cells differed.

Naive CD8+ T cells carried a CD45RO-CCR7+CD27+CD95- phenotype. In regard to this clonotype: Its antigen is unidentified.

The CDR3 has 17 residues. cDNA libraries for TRB were generated by 5' RACE incorporating UMI labels. Reprocessing the 5' RACE reads, TCRdb reports a single entry for every CDR3 protein and omits DNA. Recorded for this sample: 55,000 to 70,000 distinct CDR3 sequences. Input material: naive CXCR3+ CD8+ T cells from blood. As for subset: CD45RO-CCR7+CD27+CD95- naive CD8+ T cells expressing CXCR3 (TNR3+). This chain connects TRBV12-3 or TRBV12-4 to TRBJ1-1; as DNA is missing, the TRBD1 call by TCRdb cannot be tested. The source is a human donor in good health. Some clones in this sample may be carry-over from other donors' samples. The CDR3 here is CASSLVPSRGWDTEAFF.